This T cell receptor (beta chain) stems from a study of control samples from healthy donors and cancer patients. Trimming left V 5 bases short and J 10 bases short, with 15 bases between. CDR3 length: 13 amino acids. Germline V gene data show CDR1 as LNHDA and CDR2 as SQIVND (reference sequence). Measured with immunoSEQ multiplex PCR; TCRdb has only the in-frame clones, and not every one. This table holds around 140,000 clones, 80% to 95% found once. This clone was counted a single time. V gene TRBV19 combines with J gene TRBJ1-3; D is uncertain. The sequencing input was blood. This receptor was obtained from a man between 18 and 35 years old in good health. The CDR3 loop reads CASSPTGKQTIYF. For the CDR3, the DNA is TGTGCCAGTAGTCCGACCGGGAAACAGACCATATATTTT. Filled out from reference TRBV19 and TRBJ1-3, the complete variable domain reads DGGITQSPKYLFRKEGQNVTLSCEQNLNHDAMYWYRQDPGQGLRLIYYSQIVNDFQKGDIAEGYSVSREKKESFPLTVTSAQKNPTAFYLCASSPTGKQTIYFGEGSWLTVV.